The 17 T cell receptor beta chains in this list originate from one sample, sequenced in a study of blood T cell repertoires in COVID-19. Clones were read by immunoSEQ multiplex PCR, and TCRdb kept only the in-frame ones, dropping some. Of about 220,000 clones listed, 84% are singletons. The material sequenced was peripheral blood. The receptors were sampled from a woman in her 30s who had recovered from COVID-19.

DNA of the CDR3: TGTGCCAGCAGTTCGACTAGCGGGAGCGGCGAGACCCAGTACTTC. Protein product: CASSSTSGSGETQYF. The J gene is TRBJ2-5, the V gene TRBV28; the match to TRBD2 covers 12 bases. Germline values: CDR1 MDHEN, CDR2 SYDVKM. V lost 4 bases to trimming and J lost 5 bases; unmatched junction nucleotides: 5. The CDR3 covers 15 residues.

This clone was seen ten or more times. The sample carries other DNA sequences with the same CDR3. This chain uses TRBV28 with TRBJ2-1; 9 bases agree with TRBD2. Trimming took 4 bases from V and 6 from J; bases not matched to a gene: 7. The CDR3 is made up of 15 amino acids. Per the germline V gene, CDR1 is MDHEN and CDR2 is SYDVKM. The CDR3, as DNA: TGTGCCAGCAGTTCGTTAGCGGGAGCAGGCAATGAGCAGTTCTTC. This encodes CASSSLAGAGNEQFF. The full variable domain, with the rest looked up from reference TRBV28 and TRBJ2-1, is DVKVTQSSRYLVKRTGEKVFLECVQDMDHENMFWYRQDPGLGLRLIYFSYDVKMKEKGDIPEGYSVSREKKERFSLILESASTNQTSMYLCASSSLAGAGNEQFFGPGTRLTVL.

The V gene is TRBV6-5, the J gene TRBJ2-3; 7 bases align to TRBD1. CDR1 and CDR2 (germline): MNHEY, SVGAGI. This CDR3 is 14 amino acids long. V was pared by 4 bases and J by 11 bases, with 12 bases of the junction left unmatched. The CDR3: CASSSTYRGQQQYF. CDR3 nucleotide sequence: TGTGCCAGCAGTTCCACTTACAGGGGCCAACAGCAGTATTTT.

Regarding this clone: The same CDR3 also results from other DNA sequences found in this sample. The rearrangement joins TRBV10-2 to TRBJ1-1, with 9 bases matching TRBD1. This CDR3 has 13 amino acids. V was clipped by 4 bases and J by 4 bases; unmatched bases: 1. CDR1 and CDR2 (germline): WSHSY, SAAADI. CDR3 nucleotides: TGCGCCAGCAGTGGACAGGGGGGCACTGAAGCTTTCTTT. Its translation: CASSGQGGTEAFF.

This chain connects TRBV6-5 to TRBJ2-7, with D hard to call. This CDR3 has 14 residues. Trimming left V 4 bases short and J 0 bases short, with 10 bases between. Germline V CDR1 and CDR2: MNHEY, SVGAGI. The CDR3 loop reads CASSSPGSSYEQYF. The CDR3 DNA follows: TGTGCCAGCAGTTCCCCCGGTAGCTCCTACGAGCAGTACTTC.

There are a few counts of this clone. V and J are TRBV19 and TRBJ1-4, with a weak D call TRBD1 (6 bases). CDR3 length: 14 residues. CDR1 LNHDA and CDR2 SQIVND come from the germline V gene (reference sequence). The ends were cut back, 5 bases at V and 8 bases at J, with 15 bases in the middle. In DNA form, the CDR3 reads TGTGCCAGTAGTCTCTCGGACAGTGGAGAAAAACTGTTTTTT. Its protein product is CASSLSDSGEKLFF.

The V gene is TRBV7-2, the J gene TRBJ2-7, with 9 bases lining up with TRBD2. This CDR3 has 18 amino acids. V lost 3 bases and J lost 1; bases outside the gene matches: 13. CDR1 is SGHTA, CDR2 FQGNSA, per germline. This CDR3 reads CASSFRVSGLATSYEQYF. The CDR3 region has the DNA TGTGCCAGCAGCTTTAGAGTTTCCGGACTAGCGACGTCCTACGAGCAGTACTTC.

V usage is TRBV10-3 and J usage is TRBJ2-4, with D perhaps TRBD1 (5 bases). Germline V gene lookup returns CDR1 ENHRY and CDR2 SYGVKD. This CDR3 region has 16 residues. The V gene lost 0 bases and the J gene lost 2 bases, with 11 bases spanning the gap. This chain's CDR3 is CAISESGQVTKNIQYF. The CDR3 DNA is TGTGCCATCAGTGAGTCGGGGCAGGTAACCAAAAACATTCAGTACTTC.

The V call is TRBV5-1, the J call TRBJ2-1; D remains ambiguous. The CDR3 is made up of 16 amino acids. Germline V gene data show CDR1 as SGHRS and CDR2 as YFSETQ. V lost 4 bases, J lost 0 bases, and 14 bases lay in between. CDR3: CASSAFRKSSYNEQFF. Written as DNA, the CDR3 is TGCGCCAGCAGCGCCTTCAGGAAAAGCTCCTACAATGAGCAGTTCTTC.

This clone appeared a few times. The chain combines TRBV16 with TRBJ1-1; TRBD1 might be the D (6 bases). Trimming took 1 base from V and 4 from J, leaving 7 bases between them. This CDR3 spans 13 amino acids. The germline CDR1 and CDR2 sequences are KGHSY and FQNENV. This CDR3 is CASSQLQGTEAFF. The CDR3 DNA reads as TGTGCCAGCAGCCAATTACAGGGCACTGAAGCTTTCTTT.

The J gene is TRBJ2-7, the V gene TRBV28; 10 bases are shared with TRBD2. Germline trimming cut 4 bases from V and 5 bases from J; bases unmatched to any gene: 8. From germline, CDR1 is MDHEN and CDR2 SYDVKM. This CDR3 is built from 15 residues. The DNA of the CDR3 is TGTGCCAGCAGTTCCCTAGCGGGAGAAGTCGACGAGCAGTACTTC. Translating it yields CASSSLAGEVDEQYF.

Regarding this clone: An end of the junction does not agree with germline; a read error may underlie this. The rearrangement joins TRBV28 to TRBJ1-3; D remains unclear. Germline CDR1 and CDR2: MDHEN and SYDVKM. The CDR3 spans 13 residues. CDR3 in DNA: TGTGCCAGCTGTTTGTTAGTTGGAAACACCATATATTTT. As protein: CASCLLVGNTIYF. The complete variable domain, with remaining parts taken from reference TRBV28 and TRBJ1-3, reads DVKVTQSSRYLVKRTGEKVFLECVQDMDHENMFWYRQDPGLGLRLIYFSYDVKMKEKGDIPEGYSVSREKKERFSLILESASTNQTSMYLCASCLLVGNTIYFGEGSWLTVV.

The V gene is TRBV3-1 (or the pseudogene TRBV3-2), the J gene TRBJ2-3; D might be TRBD2 (6 bases). Between the trimmed V and J ends, which lost 0 bases and 0 bases, there was a span of 7 bases. From germline, CDR1 is LGHDT and CDR2 YNNKEL (reference sequence). The length of the CDR3 is 15 residues. The CDR3 protein is CASSQEGLSTDTQYF. DNA of the CDR3: TGTGCCAGCAGCCAAGAGGGACTCAGCACAGATACGCAGTATTTT.

The V gene is TRBV5-6, the J gene TRBJ1-1, with D unresolved. Per the germline V gene, CDR1 is SGHDT and CDR2 is YYEEEE. This CDR3 has 13 residues. Trimming pared 6 bases from V and 3 bases from J, leaving 12 bases between. Written as DNA, the CDR3 is TGTGCCAGCACCCCCGGGTTTGACACTGAAGCTTTCTTT. This codes for CASTPGFDTEAFF.

The chain is built from TRBV7-2 and TRBJ2-1, with 12 bases fitting TRBD2. The germline V gene encodes CDR1 SGHTA and CDR2 FQGNSA. Germline trimming cut 4 bases from V and 7 bases from J; bases unmatched to any gene: 14. This CDR3 comprises 18 residues. CDR3 sequence reads: CASSSTGNLAGGRNEQFF. The CDR3 region has the DNA TGTGCCAGCAGCTCCACCGGGAATCTAGCGGGAGGGAGGAATGAGCAGTTCTTC.

In its sample, this clone was seen once. The V and J genes are TRBV3-1 (or the pseudogene TRBV3-2) and TRBJ1-1; D is unresolved. The CDR3 loop spans 13 amino acids. The ends were cut back, 4 bases at V and 3 bases at J, with 9 bases in the middle. Looked up from germline, CDR1 is LGHDT and CDR2 is YNNKEL (reference sequence). For the CDR3, the DNA is TGTGCCAGCAGCCCAAGTGAGGACACTGAAGCTTTCTTT. It is translated as CASSPSEDTEAFF.

The chain couples TRBV11-2 to TRBJ2-3, with 14 bases fitting TRBD2. The V gene's germline CDR1 is SGHAT and CDR2 FQNNGV. V lost 5 bases and J lost 4; bases outside the gene matches: 2. This CDR3 is 15 amino acids long. CDR3 bases: TGTGCCAGCAGCCAGGGACTAGCGGGAGCAGATACGCAGTATTTT. Translation: CASSQGLAGADTQYF.